The 13 T cell receptor beta chains reported below all come from one sample, sequenced in a study of blood T cell repertoires in COVID-19. Clones were sequenced by immunoSEQ multiplex PCR, and TCRdb holds only the in-frame ones, with some missing. There are 300,000 to 450,000 clones in the sample; about 89% occur only once, and roughly 2.1% lies in the top ten. The material sequenced was peripheral blood. These receptors were obtained from an older woman with COVID-19, enrolled during active disease.

As DNA, the CDR3 is TGCGCCAGCAGCTTCAGGACAGGGGGAATATACAATGAGCAGTTCTTC. Translation: CASSFRTGGIYNEQFF. The J gene is TRBJ2-1, the V gene TRBV5-1; 10 positions agree with TRBD1. The CDR3 has 16 amino acids. Germline V gives CDR1 SGHRS, CDR2 YFSETQ. The J segment lost 4 bases and the V segment lost 2 bases, leaving 6 bases of the junction unmatched.

V gene TRBV9 combines with J gene TRBJ1-4; D ambiguous. CDR3 length: 14 residues. The ends were cut back, 4 bases at V and 8 bases at J, with 15 bases in the middle. Germline V CDR1 and CDR2: SGDLS, YYNGEE. CDR3 DNA: TGTGCCAGCAGCCTAGCATCCTTCGGGGAAAAACTGTTTTTT. Translating gives CASSLASFGEKLFF.

Here the CDR3 reads CSAFPQAEQFF. The CDR3 nucleotides read TGCAGTGCCTTCCCTCAGGCTGAGCAGTTCTTC. The V gene is TRBV20-1, the J gene TRBJ2-1; D is uncertain. CDR3 length equals 11 residues. V lost 6 bases to trimming and J lost 9 bases, with 12 bases between them. CDR1 DFQATT and CDR2 SNEGSKA come from the germline V gene (reference sequence).

The rearrangement uses TRBV19 and TRBJ1-2, with D possibly being TRBD1 (5 bases). Germline V gene lookup returns CDR1 LNHDA and CDR2 SQIVND (reference sequence). V was clipped by 5 bases and J by 2 bases, with 15 bases between them. The CDR3 is 15 residues long. The CDR3 coding sequence is TGTGCCAGTAGTGTCGGGACTCTGGGGAACTATGGCTACACCTTC. Translating gives CASSVGTLGNYGYTF.

This clone has just a few counts. The rearrangement links TRBV28 to TRBJ2-7; the D is unclear. V lost 6 bases and J lost 7, with 13 bases in between. This CDR3 contains 12 residues. Germline CDR1 and CDR2: MDHEN and SYDVKM. The chain's CDR3 is CASSNTRREQYF. In nucleotides, the CDR3 is TGTGCCAGCAGCAACACAAGGCGGGAGCAGTACTTC. The complete variable domain, with remaining parts taken from reference TRBV28 and TRBJ2-7, reads DVKVTQSSRYLVKRTGEKVFLECVQDMDHENMFWYRQDPGLGLRLIYFSYDVKMKEKGDIPEGYSVSREKKERFSLILESASTNQTSMYLCASSNTRREQYFGPGTRLTVT.

This chain joins TRBV18 and TRBJ1-1; 8 positions match TRBD1. The V segment lost 3 bases and the J segment 1 base; nucleotides outside the gene matches: 10. Germline loops: CDR1 KGHSH, CDR2 LQKENI. This CDR3 is 17 amino acids long. CDR3 in DNA: TGTGCCAGCTCACCTCAGGGGGCGCGGTCGTCGAACACTGAAGCTTTCTTT. Amino acid sequence: CASSPQGARSSNTEAFF.

The chain employs TRBV12-5 and TRBJ2-5; 7 bases are a match to TRBD2. V lost 7 bases and J lost 2; bases outside the gene matches: 10. The CDR3 consists of 15 residues. From germline, CDR1 is LGHNT and CDR2 FRNRAP. As DNA, the CDR3 is TGTGCTAGTGCCTCGCCGGGGGGAGGTCAAGAGACCCAGTACTTC. Its protein product is CASASPGGGQETQYF.

This sequence joins TRBV7-9 and TRBJ2-3, with 7 bases matching TRBD2. Germline V gene data show CDR1 as SEHNR and CDR2 as FQNEAQ (reference sequence). The CDR3 length is 11 residues. J was trimmed by 11 bases and V by 5 bases; bases with no gene match: 4. DNA of the CDR3: TGTGCCAGCAGCCCCGGGGGGAAGCAGTATTTT. Translation gives CASSPGGKQYF.

The rearrangement uses TRBV19 and TRBJ2-3, with TRBD2 identical over 7 bases. This CDR3 region has 15 residues. Germline loops: CDR1 LNHDA, CDR2 SQIVND (reference sequence). Trimming at V came to 4 bases and at J to 0 bases, leaving 4 bases not matched to a gene. CDR3 loop: CASSNWGGSTDTQYF. CDR3 nucleotides: TGTGCCAGTAGTAATTGGGGGGGGAGCACAGATACGCAGTATTTT.

This clone is a singleton in its sample. The CDR3 bases are TGTGCCAGCAGTTTACGACCCCGACCGGGACAGAGCAATCAGCCCCAGCATTTT. This sequence encodes CASSLRPRPGQSNQPQHF. The rearrangement links TRBV7-8 to TRBJ1-5; 7 positions agree with TRBD1. The CDR3 sequence is 18 residues long. Germline loops: CDR1 SGHVS, CDR2 FQNEAQ. The V segment lost 6 bases and the J segment 1 base; nucleotides outside the gene matches: 15.

This chain connects TRBV25-1 to TRBJ2-3; D perhaps matches TRBD2 (5 bases). The length of the CDR3 is 17 residues. Germline V gene sequence: CDR1 MGHDK, CDR2 SYGVNS. V shed 2 bases and J shed 1 base, with 16 bases lying between them. CDR3 in amino acids: CASSETRTGWRTDTQYF. CDR3 bases: TGTGCCAGCAGTGAAACCAGGACTGGGTGGCGCACAGATACGCAGTATTTT.

The V gene is TRBV27, the J gene TRBJ2-1; no clear D. V was pared by 2 bases and J by 0 bases, with 5 bases between. Germline CDR1 is MNHEY and CDR2 is SMNVEV (reference sequence). CDR3 length equals 14 residues. In DNA, the CDR3 is TGTGCCAGCAGTTTAGGAGACTCCTACAATGAGCAGTTCTTC. Amino acid sequence: CASSLGDSYNEQFF.

The J gene is TRBJ1-3, the V gene TRBV2, with a possible D match to TRBD1 (6 bases). The V end lost 4 bases, the J end lost 4 bases, and 17 bases lay between the germline ends. Germline CDR1 is SNHLY and CDR2 is FYNNEI. The CDR3 totals 16 residues. The CDR3 loop is CASSVQGFVSGNTIYF. CDR3 in DNA: TGTGCCAGCAGTGTACAGGGTTTTGTCTCCGGAAACACCATATATTTT.